This is a list of T cell receptor beta chains from one sample in a study of PD-L1 blockade in urothelial cancer. Here immunoSEQ multiplex PCR was the method, and the copy in TCRdb shows in-frame clones only, minus some. The sample holds approximately 88,000 clones, 65% to 85% seen once. The specimen comprised PBMCs, sampled around atezolizumab (anti-PD-L1) treatment. The origin of the receptors is a man aged 55 to 70 with urothelial cancer. Both conserved end residues are part of each CDR3. The D gene is left open where the match is weak. The listing skips clone size in some rows; elsewhere it reads once, few, many or a size class.

>16|TRBJ2-7|NA|NA|TRBV4-1
CASSQVDLLVSYEQYF
TGCGCCAGCAGCCAAGTAGACCTGCTAGTAAGCTACGAGCAGTACTTC
>15|TRBJ2-5|few|TRBD2|TRBV28
CASSPASGNEETQYF
TGTGCCAGCAGTCCGGCTAGCGGGAATGAAGAGACCCAGTACTTC
>15|TRBJ1-4|once|NA|TRBV5-1
CASSPQGSTNEKLFF
TGCGCCAGCAGCCCCCAGGGGTCGACTAATGAAAAACTGTTTTTT
>18|TRBJ2-3|NA|TRBD2|TRBV4-3
CASSQAPDVGGRPYTQYF
TGCGCCAGCAGCCAAGCCCCGGACGTTGGCGGGAGGCCCTATACGCAGTATTTT
>14|TRBJ2-7|NA|TRBD2|TRBV28
CASSASGRAYEQYF
TGTGCCAGCAGTGCTAGCGGGAGGGCCTACGAGCAGTACTTC
>15|TRBJ2-4|NA|NA|TRBV28
CASSSEGVAKNIQYF
TGTGCCAGCAGCTCCGAGGGGGTAGCCAAAAACATTCAGTACTTC
>12|TRBJ2-1|few|NA|TRBV5-8
CASSLKLSEQFF
TGTGCCAGCAGCTTAAAACTATCAGAGCAGTTCTTC
>16|TRBJ1-5|NA|TRBD1|TRBV7-3
CASSSTGTGSNQPQHF
TGTGCCAGCAGCTCAACCGGGACAGGGAGCAATCAGCCCCAGCATTTT
>14|TRBJ1-6|once|NA|TRBV6-5
CASSYRGDNSPLHF
TGTGCCAGCAGTTATCGGGGGGATAATTCACCCCTCCACTTT
>17|TRBJ1-5|NA|NA|TRBV28
CASRHAQGLRGNQPQHF
TGTGCCAGCAGGCACGCCCAGGGGTTGAGGGGCAATCAGCCCCAGCATTTT
>14|TRBJ2-1|NA|TRBD2|TRBV10-3
CAIRASGDHNEQFF
TGTGCCATCAGGGCTAGCGGGGATCACAATGAGCAGTTCTTC
>13|TRBJ2-1|NA|TRBD1|TRBV7-9
CASSWRTGNEQFF
TGTGCCAGCAGCTGGAGGACAGGTAATGAGCAGTTCTTC
>14|TRBJ2-7|NA|NA|TRBV27
CASSLLTGTYEQYF
TGTGCCAGCAGTTTATTGACAGGTACCTACGAGCAGTACTTC
>14|TRBJ2-2|NA|NA|TRBV4-1
CASSPAPRTGELFF
TGCGCCAGCAGCCCCGCCCCCAGGACCGGGGAGCTGTTTTTT
>18|TRBJ2-5|NA|TRBD2|TRBV5-8
CASSLGRLAGVPQETQYF
TGTGCCAGCAGCTTGGGTCGACTAGCGGGAGTTCCCCAAGAGACCCAGTACTTC
>14|TRBJ2-1|NA|TRBD2|TRBV10-3
CAIRPSGVYNEQFF
TGTGCCATCAGGCCTAGCGGGGTCTACAATGAGCAGTTCTTC
>11|TRBJ2-1|few|NA|TRBV30
CAWSVGYEQFF
TGTGCCTGGAGTGTGGGCTATGAGCAGTTCTTC
>17|TRBJ1-3|NA|TRBD1|TRBV19
CASSLQQGASAGNTIYF
TGTGCCAGCTCATTACAACAGGGGGCGAGCGCTGGAAACACCATATATTTT
>15|TRBJ1-1|NA|TRBD1|TRBV4-1
CASSQSTGGWTEAFF
TGCGCCAGCAGCCAGTCGACAGGGGGCTGGACTGAAGCTTTCTTT
>15|TRBJ1-5|NA|NA|TRBV27
CASSLTGMGNQPQHF
TGTGCCAGCAGTCTAACGGGTATGGGCAATCAGCCCCAGCATTTT